The rows below give T cell receptor beta chains drawn from one sample of a study of shared clonotypes between healthy human individuals. Some clones are missing from TCRdb's copy, which holds only in-frame ones; the method was immunoSEQ multiplex PCR. This sample has around 990,000 clones, with roughly 80% found just once. Sequenced sample: memory CD4+ T cells from PBMCs. These receptors were obtained from a man aged 18-30 years in good health. Some clones in this sample may be carry-over from other donors' samples. CDR3s include the opening cysteine and the closing phenylalanine or tryptophan. D genes are given only for firm matches. Clone size appears in some rows only: once, few, many, or a class for an expanded clone.

v_call	d_call	clone_size	j_call	cdr3_aa	cdr3_nt
TRBV6-1	TRBD2	once	TRBJ2-7	CASSDLAGNFHEQYF	TGTGCCAGCAGTGACCTAGCGGGGAATTTCCACGAGCAGTACTTC
TRBV18	.	.	TRBJ2-1	CASSSSWGQAVNEQFF	TGTGCCAGCTCATCATCTTGGGGGCAAGCAGTCAATGAGCAGTTCTTC
TRBV20-1	.	.	TRBJ2-5	CSARSGETQYF	TGCAGTGCTAGATCCGGCGAGACCCAGTACTTC
TRBV7-3	TRBD1	.	TRBJ1-2	CASSPTGGLGGYTF	TGTGCCAGCAGCCCCACAGGGGGCTTGGGGGGCTACACCTTC
TRBV18	.	few	TRBJ1-1	CASYGQSNTEAFF	TGTGCCAGCTACGGACAGTCAAACACTGAAGCTTTCTTT
TRBV2	.	few	TRBJ2-3	CASRDPGTDLTDTQYF	TGTGCCAGCAGAGACCCCGGGACGGACCTCACAGATACGCAGTATTTT
TRBV6-1	.	.	TRBJ2-7	CATTSGTWSSYEQYF	TGTGCCACCACCTCCGGGACTTGGAGCTCCTACGAGCAGTACTTC
TRBV28	TRBD2	.	TRBJ2-7	CASSVTSGKAEQYF	TGTGCCAGCAGTGTTACTAGCGGGAAGGCCGAGCAGTACTTC
TRBV2	.	.	TRBJ2-7	CASSVGSSARTYEQYF	TGTGCCAGCAGTGTTGGTTCTAGCGCGAGGACCTACGAGCAGTACTTC
TRBV7-2	TRBD1	.	TRBJ2-7	CASSLGVRGSEQYF	TGTGCCAGCAGCTTAGGTGTCAGGGGGAGCGAGCAGTACTTC
TRBV19	TRBD2	once	TRBJ2-3	CASSVTSGSRDTQYF	TGTGCCAGTAGTGTAACTAGCGGGAGCAGAGATACGCAGTATTTT
TRBV5-1	TRBD1	.	TRBJ2-1	CASSTGTGPYNEQFF	TGCGCCAGCTCCACCGGGACAGGTCCCTACAATGAGCAGTTCTTC
TRBV19	TRBD2	.	TRBJ2-1	CASTIAGGGQFF	TGTGCCAGTACCATAGCGGGAGGGGGACAGTTCTTC
TRBV15	.	.	TRBJ2-7	CATSRGQDPYEQYF	TGTGCCACCAGCAGAGGGCAGGACCCCTACGAGCAGTACTTC
TRBV28	TRBD1	.	TRBJ1-1	CASSQPGQGVDEAFF	TGTGCCAGCAGCCAGCCGGGACAGGGGGTTGATGAAGCTTTCTTT
TRBV18	TRBD2	.	TRBJ2-2	CASSPMLAGTGELFF	TGTGCCAGCTCACCTATGCTAGCGGGGACCGGGGAGCTGTTTTTT
TRBV6-5	TRBD1	.	TRBJ2-7	CASSPRDRMAYEQYF	TGTGCCAGCAGTCCCCGGGACAGGATGGCCTACGAGCAGTACTTC
TRBV5-4	.	.	TRBJ1-5	CASSLDGGANQPQHF	TGTGCCAGCAGCTTGGACGGGGGGGCCAATCAGCCCCAGCATTTT
TRBV6-1	.	few	TRBJ1-5	CASSVGGQQPQHF	TGTGCCAGCAGTGTGGGGGGACAACAGCCCCAGCATTTT
TRBV28	.	.	TRBJ2-4	CASSHENIQYF	TGTGCCAGCAGTCACGAAAACATTCAGTACTTC
TRBV25-1	.	few	TRBJ2-1	CASSEWAYNEQFF	TGTGCCAGCAGTGAATGGGCTTACAATGAGCAGTTCTTC
TRBV2	.	.	TRBJ2-7	CATFGTPECDQYF	TGTGCCACGTTCGGGACGCCAGAGTGCGATCAGTACTTC
TRBV11-2	.	.	TRBJ2-6	CASSFRSGANVLTF	TGTGCCAGCAGCTTTAGATCTGGGGCCAACGTCCTGACTTTC
TRBV9	TRBD1	.	TRBJ2-1	CASSVGGTGGNEQFF	TGTGCCAGCAGCGTAGGCGGGACAGGGGGCAATGAGCAGTTCTTC
TRBV19	.	few	TRBJ2-2	CASSIDARVRLGTGELFF	TGTGCCAGTAGTATAGATGCCAGGGTGAGATTAGGCACCGGGGAGCTGTTTTTT
TRBV30	.	.	TRBJ2-2	CAWIEKGRGHRSGELFF	TGTGCCTGGATCGAGAAGGGGCGGGGGCATCGCAGCGGGGAGCTGTTTTTT
TRBV20-1	.	few	TRBJ2-2	CSARGSGELFF	TGCAGTGCTAGAGGGAGCGGGGAGCTGTTTTTT
TRBV5-1	.	.	TRBJ2-7	CASSVAGPLASEQYF	TGCGCCAGCAGCGTCGCCGGGCCCCTGGCGAGCGAGCAGTACTTC
TRBV6-1	.	.	TRBJ1-4	CASTGGEKLFF	TGTGCCAGCACAGGTGGTGAAAAACTGTTTTTT
TRBV27	.	.	TRBJ1-1	CASSAGTQSGTEAFF	TGTGCCAGCAGCGCCGGGACACAGTCTGGGACTGAAGCTTTCTTT
TRBV6-5	TRBD1	.	TRBJ1-1	CATDRVGTEAFF	TGTGCCACCGACAGGGTGGGAACTGAAGCTTTCTTT
TRBV5-1	.	.	TRBJ1-1	CASRPWTEYTEAFF	TGCGCCAGCAGACCGTGGACAGAATACACTGAAGCTTTCTTT
TRBV6-6	.	.	TRBJ2-7	CASSAGTYMGEQYF	TGTGCCAGCAGTGCCGGGACATACATGGGGGAGCAGTACTTC
TRBV29-1	TRBD2	.	TRBJ2-1	CSVDWLAGGQFF	TGCAGCGTTGATTGGCTAGCGGGAGGCCAGTTCTTC
TRBV18	TRBD1	.	TRBJ1-1	CASSPPSTGAGTEAFF	TGTGCCAGCTCACCCCCATCGACAGGGGCAGGCACTGAAGCTTTCTTT